Shown below are 27 T cell receptor beta chains from a single sample sequenced in a study of blood T cells in healthy people across ages. A second PCR of 7 to 11 cycles used a sample-barcoded 5' primer and a J-beta primer mix. TCRdb re-analysed the 5' RACE reads in MiXCR, keeping a single row per CDR3 protein. The sample has about a million distinct CDR3 sequences, roughly 47% seen once. Sequencing was carried out using blood. All receptors come from a woman aged 55-69 years in good health.

The sample holds a few counts of this clonotype. CDR3 region: CASTRTGPLETQYF. DNA of the CDR3: TGTGCCAGCACCCGGACAGGGCCTCTAGAGACCCAGTACTTC. V is TRBV6-6 and J is TRBJ2-5; 8 nucleotides align to TRBD1. Germline values: CDR1 MNHNY, CDR2 SVGAGI (reference sequence). V lost 7 bases to trimming and J lost 4 bases; unmatched junction nucleotides: 8. The CDR3 length is 14 residues.

The chain combines TRBV12-3 or TRBV12-4 with TRBJ2-3, with D possibly TRBD2 on 5 matching bases. The CDR3 runs 15 residues. Trimming shortened V by 3 bases and J by 6 bases, and 16 bases separated the two germline ends. The CDR3 region has the DNA TGTGCCAGCAGTTTCAAGGCTAGGACTTTGGATACGCAGTATTTT. It is translated as CASSFKARTLDTQYF.

V gene TRBV12-3 or TRBV12-4 combines with J gene TRBJ1-5; 7 bases align to TRBD1. The CDR3 runs to 15 residues. Trimming cost V 7 bases and J 5 bases; bases outside gene matches: 11. This chain's CDR3 is CASKTSDRAHQPQHF. In nucleotides, the CDR3 is TGTGCCAGCAAAACTTCCGACAGGGCGCATCAGCCCCAGCATTTT.

This chain links TRBV20-1 with TRBJ2-7; 8 bases are a match to TRBD2. The CDR3 is made up of 12 amino acids. CDR1 is DFQATT, CDR2 SNEGSKA, per germline (reference sequence). CDR3 amino acids: CSPLADTYEQYF. In nucleotides, the CDR3 is TGCAGCCCACTAGCGGACACCTACGAGCAGTACTTC.

This chain joins TRBV28 and TRBJ1-6; no clear D gene. CDR3 length: 15 amino acids. CDR1 and CDR2 from the germline V gene are MDHEN and SYDVKM. V lost 5 bases and J lost 8, with 16 bases in between. The CDR3 is CASSLTGYQDSPLHF. In DNA, the CDR3 is TGTGCCAGCAGTCTAACCGGCTACCAGGATTCACCCCTCCACTTT.

The sample holds one count of this clonotype. The chain recombines TRBV20-1 with TRBJ2-6, with TRBD1 identical over 10 bases. This CDR3 spans 18 amino acids. The V and J ends lost 2 bases and 0 bases, in that order; junction bases with no gene match: 7. From germline, CDR1 is DFQATT and CDR2 SNEGSKA (reference sequence). The CDR3 reads CSARPPTGGISGANVLTF. The DNA of the CDR3 is TGCAGTGCTAGACCCCCGACAGGGGGCATCTCTGGGGCCAACGTCCTGACTTTC.

The CDR3 DNA is TGTGCCAGCTCCTTGTTGAATCCCGACACAGATACGCAGTATTTT. Protein sequence: CASSLLNPDTDTQYF. This chain uses TRBV6-6 with TRBJ2-3; D not resolved. Trimming removed 8 bases from V and 2 bases from J, with 17 bases in between. CDR3 length equals 15 residues. Germline CDR1 reads MNHNY; CDR2 reads SVGAGI (reference sequence).

The table lists this clonotype with a count of one. The V gene is TRBV6-5, the J gene TRBJ1-5; D not certain. Germline V gives CDR1 MNHEY, CDR2 SVGAGI. V lost 4 bases to trimming and J lost 0 bases, with 10 bases between them. The CDR3 is made up of 15 amino acids. The chain's CDR3 is CASSSQWRSNQPQHF. CDR3 nucleotides: TGTGCCAGCAGTTCCCAGTGGCGTAGCAATCAGCCCCAGCATTTT.

The rearrangement uses TRBV20-1 and TRBJ2-7; D not resolved. V shed 6 bases and J shed 7 bases, with 25 bases lying between them. Germline V gene sequence: CDR1 DFQATT, CDR2 SNEGSKA (reference sequence). The CDR3 is made up of 15 amino acids. The CDR3 sequence: CSAPLEVGTYNEQYF. As DNA, the CDR3 is TGCAGTGCCCCTCTGGAAGTGGGCACCTACAATGAGCAGTACTTC.

As to this clonotype: At one end, the junction sequence differs from germline, possibly due to a read error. The chain links TRBV7-2 to TRBJ2-5; D ambiguous. This CDR3 has 13 residues. Germline CDR1 reads SGHTA; CDR2 reads FQGNSA. The CDR3 DNA sequence: TGTGCCAGCCGCTTTTCATTACAAGAGACCCAGTACTTC. It translates to CASRFSLQETQYF.

This sequence joins TRBV20-1 and TRBJ1-1, with D unresolved. Trimming took 0 bases from V and 0 from J, leaving 5 bases between them. CDR1 DFQATT and CDR2 SNEGSKA come from the germline V gene (reference sequence). The CDR3 contains 13 residues. In DNA, the CDR3 is TGCAGTGCTAGAGATCAGGTGAACACTGAAGCTTTCTTT. It encodes CSARDQVNTEAFF.

This rearrangement joins TRBV28 to TRBJ2-1; 10 bases line up with TRBD2. This CDR3 region has 16 residues. The V gene end was trimmed by 5 bases and the J gene end by 2 bases; junction bases not matched to a gene: 6. Germline V lookup: CDR1 MDHEN, CDR2 SYDVKM. The CDR3 loop is CASSNLGLAAYNEQFF. CDR3 in DNA: TGTGCCAGCAGTAACCTAGGACTAGCGGCCTACAATGAGCAGTTCTTC.

The chain joins TRBV29-1 to TRBJ1-5, with D perhaps TRBD1 (5 bases). The V and J ends lost 6 bases and 5 bases respectively, with 14 bases between them. Germline CDR1 is SQVTM and CDR2 is ANQGSEA. CDR3 length: 13 amino acids. This chain's CDR3 is CSVQAGVDQPQHF. The CDR3, as DNA: TGCAGCGTACAGGCTGGGGTCGATCAGCCCCAGCATTTT.

The chain links TRBV10-3 to TRBJ2-1; 8 nucleotides agree with TRBD1. CDR1 is ENHRY, CDR2 SYGVKD, per germline. V lost 4 bases and J lost 6; bases outside the gene matches: 14. CDR3 length equals 17 residues. The CDR3 region has the DNA TGTGCCATCAGTGGGTCCTTCGGACAGGGTAGTGTCAATGAGCAGTTCTTC. This encodes CAISGSFGQGSVNEQFF.

The gene calls are TRBV3-1 and TRBJ1-6, with 7 bases fitting TRBD1. In germline, CDR1 is LGHDT, CDR2 YNNKEL (reference sequence). V shed 6 bases, J shed 6 bases, and the junction held 5 bases outside the gene matches. CDR3 size: 14 residues. CDR3 region: CASRQGQSNSPLHF. In DNA form, the CDR3 reads TGTGCCAGCAGACAGGGACAGAGTAATTCACCCCTCCACTTT.

This clonotype was recorded a few times. The CDR3 region is CSVVQATTEQYF. CDR3 DNA sequence: TGCAGCGTTGTGCAGGCGACCACCGAGCAGTACTTC. The rearrangement links TRBV29-1 to TRBJ2-7, with D uncertain. CDR1 and CDR2 (germline): SQVTM, ANQGSEA. The CDR3 has 12 residues. Between the trimmed V and J ends, which lost 4 bases and 6 bases, there was a span of 13 bases.

This chain links TRBV20-1 with TRBJ1-2; 10 bases fit TRBD1. V shed 1 base, J shed 3 bases, and the junction held 5 bases outside the gene matches. The V gene's germline CDR1 is DFQATT and CDR2 SNEGSKA (reference sequence). This CDR3 contains 15 residues. The CDR3 DNA is TGCAGTGCTAGAGCTCGGGACAGGGGTTACTATGGCTACACCTTC. Residues: CSARARDRGYYGYTF.

The gene calls are TRBV20-1 and TRBJ2-7, with 14 bases that match TRBD2. The ends lost 3 bases at V and 5 bases at J; junction bases unmatched: 6. This CDR3 spans 15 amino acids. Germline assignment: CDR1 DFQATT and CDR2 SNEGSKA (reference sequence). The CDR3 protein is CSARGGTSGSNEQYF. As DNA, the CDR3 is TGCAGTGCTAGGGGGGGGACTAGCGGGAGTAACGAGCAGTACTTC.

V and J are TRBV20-1 and TRBJ2-1; D perhaps matches TRBD2 (6 bases). Trimming removed 5 bases at V and 3 bases at J, with 14 bases between. Germline V gene sequence: CDR1 DFQATT, CDR2 SNEGSKA (reference sequence). The length of the CDR3 is 14 residues. CDR3 nucleotides: TGCAGTGCTCCATCGGGACTTGTCTACAATGAGCAGTTCTTC. This encodes CSAPSGLVYNEQFF.

This chain uses TRBV11-2 with TRBJ2-3, with TRBD2 identical over 8 bases. V shed 4 bases and J 11 bases; nucleotides not matched to a gene: 14. Germline CDR1 reads SGHAT; CDR2 reads FQNNGV. The CDR3 has 15 residues. The CDR3 nucleotides read TGTGCCAGCAGCTCTCTAGCGGGCAAATTTCAGGGGCAGTATTTT. Translated, it gives CASSSLAGKFQGQYF.

In this sample, this clonotype turned up many times. The chain uses TRBV29-1 and TRBJ2-7, with 8 bases that match TRBD1. The ends lost 0 bases at V and 4 bases at J; junction bases unmatched: 5. The length of the CDR3 is 14 residues. Per the germline V gene, CDR1 is SQVTM and CDR2 is ANQGSEA. The CDR3 coding sequence is TGCAGCGTTGAAGATATAGGACAGGGTTACGAGCAGTACTTC. This codes for CSVEDIGQGYEQYF.

With regard to this clonotype: A read error may be the cause here, since a much bigger clone is one base away. V gene TRBV7-2 combines with J gene TRBJ2-7; 9 bases match TRBD1. The germline gives CDR1 SGHTA, CDR2 FQGNSA. The CDR3 covers 15 residues. V dropped 2 bases and J dropped 7; count of bases not matched to a gene: 9. Written as DNA, the CDR3 is TGTGCCAGCAGCTTAACCTCGGGACAGGGAAATGAGCAGTACTTC. Its protein is CASSLTSGQGNEQYF. The entire variable domain, with the rest obtained from reference TRBV7-2 and TRBJ2-7, is as follows: GAGVSQSPSNKVTEKGKDVELRCDPISGHTALYWYRQSLGQGLEFLIYFQGNSAPDKSGLPSDRFSAERTGGSVSTLTIQRTQQEDSAVYLCASSLTSGQGNEQYFGPGTRLTVT.

Only a few counts were recorded for this clonotype. The chain uses TRBV6-2 or TRBV6-3 and TRBJ1-6; no clear D gene. The V end was cut by 10 bases, the J end by 7 bases, with 14 bases between. Germline V gene lookup returns CDR1 MNHEY and CDR2 SVGEGT. The CDR3 spans 13 residues. In DNA, the CDR3 is TGTGCCACCGCCAGCGCGGGCAATTCACCCCTCCACTTT. It translates to CATASAGNSPLHF.

The chain is built from TRBV19 and TRBJ2-5; weak D call: TRBD1 (6 bases). V lost 4 bases and J 0 bases, leaving 6 bases between the germline ends. The germline CDR1 and CDR2 sequences are LNHDA and SQIVND (reference sequence). This CDR3 comprises 13 residues. This CDR3 is CASSRGHQETQYF. The CDR3 region has the DNA TGTGCCAGTAGTAGGGGGCACCAAGAGACCCAGTACTTC. The entire variable domain, with the rest obtained from reference TRBV19 and TRBJ2-5, is as follows: DGGITQSPKYLFRKEGQNVTLSCEQNLNHDAMYWYRQDPGQGLRLIYYSQIVNDFQKGDIAEGYSVSREKKESFPLTVTSAQKNPTAFYLCASSRGHQETQYFGPGTRLLVL.

This clonotype was seen many times. The V call is TRBV4-1, the J call TRBJ1-1; TRBD1 might be the D (6 bases). Germline-derived CDR1 and CDR2 are MGHRA and YSYEKL. Trimming removed 1 base from V and 4 bases from J, with 10 bases in between. There are 14 residues in the CDR3. CDR3 nucleotide sequence: TGCGCCAGCAGCCAAGGGGGGCTGATCACTGAAGCTTTCTTT. It specifies CASSQGGLITEAFF.

DNA of the CDR3: TGTGCCAGCAGCTTAGCCCAGGGGTCGGGGGACATTCAGTACTTC. Translated, it gives CASSLAQGSGDIQYF. This sequence joins TRBV7-8 and TRBJ2-4; the D gene could be TRBD1 or TRBD2 (6 bases each). V was shortened by 0 bases and J by 8 bases, with 14 bases between the two germline ends. The V gene's germline CDR1 is SGHVS and CDR2 FQNEAQ. This CDR3 has 15 amino acids.

This clonotype has just a few counts. The gene calls are TRBV2 and TRBJ2-7; no reliable D call. This CDR3 spans 13 amino acids. Per germline, CDR1 SNHLY and CDR2 FYNNEI. The V and J ends lost 5 bases and 6 bases respectively, with 14 bases between them. CDR3 loop: CASSLSSASEQYF. The CDR3 DNA follows: TGTGCCAGCAGTCTATCGTCGGCGAGCGAGCAGTACTTC. The full variable domain, in which reference TRBV2 and TRBJ2-7 provide the parts outside the CDR3, is EPEVTQTPSHQVTQMGQEVILRCVPISNHLYFYWYRQILGQKVEFLVSFYNNEISEKSEIFDDQFSVERPDGSNFTLKIRSTKLEDSAMYFCASSLSSASEQYFGPGTRLTVT.